The clone carrying this T cell receptor beta chain was observed many times. The antigen is unknown. Trimming cost V 0 bases and J 4 bases; bases outside gene matches: 5. The CDR3 runs 15 residues. The germline V gene has CDR1 SGHTS and CDR2 YDEGEE. These data are taken from a study of T cells in Graves' hyperthyroidism and ophthalmopathy. Study in general: Peripheral blood specimens were obtained at initial diagnosis, prior to any treatment.

The TCR beta CDR3 regions underwent amplification using RNA transcripts as the source. Researchers ran a first-round RT-PCR on the TCR CDR3 using the HTBI primer set. TCRdb reanalysed the multiplex PCR reads using MiXCR and keeps one entry per CDR3 protein. The sample has around 260,000 distinct CDR3 sequences, around a quarter seen once. General study results and limits: A model of 13 V-J features distinguished ophthalmopathy from stable hyperthyroidism.

This chain joins TRBV5-8 and TRBJ2-7, with 9 bases aligning to TRBD1. This receptor was taken from a man between 40 and 49 years old with Graves' hyperthyroidism that later progressed to Graves' ophthalmopathy. Sequenced material: blood. In nucleotides, the CDR3 is TGTGCCAGCAGCTTGGGGGGACAGGGCAGGTACGAGCAGTACTTC. This codes for CASSLGGQGRYEQYF.